A single TCR beta chain is shown here with its context. Its target is not known. Each CDR3 protein gets one entry after TCRdb re-called the reads with MiXCR. The sample records tens of thousands of distinct CDR3 sequences, approximately 20% being singletons. These data belong to a study of T cell repertoires in cytomegalovirus infection. Looking at the study overall: Matching HLA type, along with CMV infection, was indicated by public TCR beta signatures. Findings of the study overall: Individuals carrying CMV plus the relevant HLA were identified by cumulative frequency of public TCR beta families. HLA-C-restricted CMV-specific TCR beta clonotypes prevailed in the ex vivo response.

This CDR3 spans 15 amino acids. V shed 1 base and J shed 13 bases, with 17 bases lying between them. Looked up from germline, CDR1 is SGHAT and CDR2 is FQNNGV. The sequences come from CD8+ T cells from cultured PBMCs, collected from culture after CMV antigen stimulation. The receptor was derived from a human donor in good health (CMV status not recorded). Some clones in this sample may be carry-over from other donors' samples. This chain uses TRBV11-2 with TRBJ1-6, with D unresolved. CDR3 residues: CASSLALGMGAPLHF. In DNA form, the CDR3 reads TGTGCCAGCAGCTTAGCGCTGGGGATGGGTGCGCCCCTCCACTTT.